The rows below give T cell receptor beta chains drawn from one sample of a study of shared clonotypes between healthy human individuals. Method: immunoSEQ multiplex PCR; TCRdb's copy keeps in-frame clones and lacks some. The sample shows a few million clones, around nine tenths of them seen only once. Sequencing used naive CD4+ T cells sorted from blood. The receptors here all came from a man between 18 and 35 years old in good health. The CDR3 runs from the conserved cysteine through the conserved F or W. The order of the fields is V gene, J gene, CDR3 protein.

V gene: TRBV7-3
J gene: TRBJ1-1
CDR3 protein: CAKLGRPNTEAFF

V gene: TRBV6-1
J gene: TRBJ2-1
CDR3 protein: CASRGGGTGDGRGFF

V gene: TRBV7-6
J gene: TRBJ1-4
CDR3 protein: CASSPWGTDKNEKLFF

V gene: TRBV5-8
J gene: TRBJ2-7
CDR3 protein: CASSKGQGWSYEQYF

V gene: TRBV30
J gene: TRBJ2-7
CDR3 protein: CAWRRDRGYEQYF

V gene: TRBV7-2
J gene: TRBJ2-7
CDR3 protein: CASSLFGDSSYEQYF

V gene: TRBV7-2
J gene: TRBJ1-1
CDR3 protein: CASSLRQGTEAFF

V gene: TRBV27
J gene: TRBJ2-7
CDR3 protein: CASSLAGGLYEQYF

V gene: TRBV28
J gene: TRBJ1-1
CDR3 protein: CASRSTVTEAFF

V gene: TRBV6-1
J gene: TRBJ2-7
CDR3 protein: CASRSIAYEQYF

V gene: TRBV28
J gene: TRBJ1-5
CDR3 protein: CASSFSGGSNQPQHF

V gene: TRBV30
J gene: TRBJ1-1
CDR3 protein: CAWSSDTNTEAFF

V gene: TRBV19
J gene: TRBJ2-3
CDR3 protein: CASTPRGGLGWDTQYF

V gene: TRBV18
J gene: TRBJ2-5
CDR3 protein: CASSLGLQETQYF

V gene: TRBV7-2
J gene: TRBJ2-1
CDR3 protein: CASSLAGGPSYNEQFF

V gene: TRBV7-2
J gene: TRBJ1-6
CDR3 protein: CASSPAGSYNSPLHF

V gene: TRBV18
J gene: TRBJ2-1
CDR3 protein: CASSPGQGYNEQFF

V gene: TRBV5-4
J gene: TRBJ2-1
CDR3 protein: CASSPGLSGANNEQFF

V gene: TRBV12-5
J gene: TRBJ2-3
CDR3 protein: CASGGRGTSTDTQYF

V gene: TRBV4-1
J gene: TRBJ1-6
CDR3 protein: CASSLRDGEAPLHF

V gene: TRBV30
J gene: TRBJ1-6
CDR3 protein: CAWVRDRGTPLHF

V gene: TRBV5-1
J gene: TRBJ2-2
CDR3 protein: CASSLGLASTNTGELFF

V gene: TRBV20-1
J gene: TRBJ2-3
CDR3 protein: CTPGSTDTQYF

V gene: TRBV7-2
J gene: TRBJ1-2
CDR3 protein: CASSLGGNYGYTF

V gene: TRBV5-4
J gene: TRBJ1-1
CDR3 protein: CASRTTGGALGTEAFF

V gene: TRBV9
J gene: TRBJ2-3
CDR3 protein: CASSPPWDSTDTQYF

V gene: TRBV2
J gene: TRBJ2-2
CDR3 protein: CASRGSGNTGELFF

V gene: TRBV10-3
J gene: TRBJ1-1
CDR3 protein: CAIKGWEGTEAFF

V gene: TRBV2
J gene: TRBJ1-2
CDR3 protein: CASSDRKGGTANYGYTF

V gene: TRBV28
J gene: TRBJ1-4
CDR3 protein: CASSLPGPRNEKLFF

V gene: TRBV11-3
J gene: TRBJ1-1
CDR3 protein: CASSLRMNTEAFF

V gene: TRBV6-5
J gene: TRBJ2-1
CDR3 protein: CASIDSGGSYNEQFF

V gene: TRBV4-3
J gene: TRBJ2-2
CDR3 protein: CASSQAPGLAGKNTGELFF

V gene: TRBV5-4
J gene: TRBJ1-2
CDR3 protein: CASSFQGGGYGYTF

V gene: TRBV7-2
J gene: TRBJ2-5
CDR3 protein: CASSLGTSGQETQYF

V gene: TRBV7-2
J gene: TRBJ2-7
CDR3 protein: CASSQLAGPRYEQYF

V gene: TRBV6-9
J gene: TRBJ1-5
CDR3 protein: CASSYRQGVGYNQPQHF

V gene: TRBV5-1
J gene: TRBJ2-3
CDR3 protein: CASSSGGSTDTQYF

V gene: TRBV5-1
J gene: TRBJ2-7
CDR3 protein: CASSLGVGVYEQYF

V gene: TRBV19
J gene: TRBJ2-6
CDR3 protein: CASSTGANVLTF

V gene: TRBV7-2
J gene: TRBJ2-1
CDR3 protein: CASSLGDRLGSYNEQFF

V gene: TRBV10-3
J gene: TRBJ1-2
CDR3 protein: CAISRDIYGYTF

V gene: TRBV11-1
J gene: TRBJ2-2
CDR3 protein: CASSSPGQPSGELFF

V gene: TRBV7-9
J gene: .
CDR3 protein: CASTLPGRGVDEQYF

V gene: TRBV7-9
J gene: TRBJ1-1
CDR3 protein: CASSSVRESGSLAFF

V gene: TRBV5-1
J gene: TRBJ1-1
CDR3 protein: CASSLLGGGQPNTEAFF

V gene: TRBV6-1
J gene: TRBJ1-3
CDR3 protein: CASRTGEDGNTIYF

V gene: TRBV2
J gene: TRBJ2-3
CDR3 protein: CASRKTTPLGDTQYF

V gene: TRBV30
J gene: TRBJ1-1
CDR3 protein: CAWNGHSQGNTEAFF

V gene: TRBV7-2
J gene: TRBJ2-7
CDR3 protein: CASSPAGDTAYEQYF

V gene: TRBV6-6
J gene: TRBJ2-7
CDR3 protein: CASGETGRYEQYF

V gene: TRBV18
J gene: TRBJ2-1
CDR3 protein: CASSPGQGYNEQFF

V gene: TRBV28
J gene: TRBJ2-4
CDR3 protein: CASSLGGSAKNIQYF

V gene: TRBV18
J gene: TRBJ2-5
CDR3 protein: CASSPGPPTRETQYF

V gene: TRBV2
J gene: TRBJ1-6
CDR3 protein: CASSERNRANSPLHF

V gene: TRBV6-5
J gene: TRBJ2-5
CDR3 protein: CASRRGQETQYF

V gene: TRBV5-1
J gene: TRBJ2-2
CDR3 protein: CASSLVPTNTGELFF

V gene: TRBV4-1
J gene: TRBJ2-7
CDR3 protein: CASSQVVLPYSYEQYF

V gene: TRBV9
J gene: TRBJ2-1
CDR3 protein: CASSPLGGGSYNEQFF

V gene: TRBV11-3
J gene: TRBJ2-3
CDR3 protein: CASSLDRSPDTQYF